Below, 32 T cell receptor beta chains from the same sample are listed, as sequenced in a study of CD4 T cells in relation to SARS-CoV-2 and coronaviruses (dated by TCRdb to the early 2020s). No antigens are known for them. Preparation of the library involved the immunoSEQ multiplex PCR assay. TCRdb mirrors the immuneACCESS table, restricted to in-frame sequences. Some clones are absent from its copies; in checked studies, under half trace to an unresolved V gene, and the reason for the others is unknown. The sample has 17,000 or so clones on record, about 76% of them singletons. Of the sample, 30% falls within the top ten clones. CD4+ T cells from unexposed donors were collected before the COVID-19 pandemic (2011-2018). After roughly 11 days of culture, CD4+ T cells were isolated with the EasySep CD4+ T cell isolation kit. The sample comprised CD4+ T cells from PBMCs, cultured in vitro. Receptors originate from a human donor in good health.

CDR3 DNA: TGTGCCAGCACTCCGGACAGGGGGCCCTACGAGCAGTACTTC. It codes for CASTPDRGPYEQYF. This sequence joins TRBV2 and TRBJ2-7, with 11 positions matching TRBD1. Germline V lookup: CDR1 SNHLY, CDR2 FYNNEI. The J segment lost 2 bases and the V segment lost 7 bases, leaving 4 bases of the junction unmatched. CDR3 length: 14 residues. Together with reference TRBV2 and TRBJ2-7, the CDR3 gives the full variable domain: EPEVTQTPSHQVTQMGQEVILRCVPISNHLYFYWYRQILGQKVEFLVSFYNNEISEKSEIFDDQFSVERPDGSNFTLKIRSTKLEDSAMYFCASTPDRGPYEQYFGPGTRLTVT.

This clone was seen just once. The chain has TRBV6-5 and TRBJ1-1, with 8 nucleotides matching TRBD1. The ends lost 0 bases at V and 5 bases at J; junction bases unmatched: 5. This CDR3 is 15 amino acids long. Germline CDR1 MNHEY, CDR2 SVGAGI. CDR3: CASSYSPDRATEAFF. The CDR3 nucleotides are TGTGCCAGCAGTTACTCTCCGGACAGGGCGACTGAAGCTTTCTTT.

V is TRBV18 and J is TRBJ2-7; the D is unclear. Deletions cut 2 bases from V and 3 bases from J, with 5 bases between. CDR3 length: 12 amino acids. In germline, CDR1 is KGHSH, CDR2 LQKENI. CDR3 DNA: TGTGCCAGCTCACCAGACTTCTACGAGCAGTACTTC. This codes for CASSPDFYEQYF.

This clone was seen a handful of times. The V call is TRBV30, the J call TRBJ2-1, with a possible D match to TRBD2 (5 bases). The CDR3 has 13 residues. Trimming cost V 4 bases and J 8 bases, with 15 bases left between them. Looked up from germline, CDR1 is GTSNPN and CDR2 is SVGIG (reference sequence). The CDR3 sequence is CAWMASIKDEQFF. The CDR3 DNA reads as TGTGCCTGGATGGCTAGCATTAAGGATGAGCAGTTCTTC.

The chain carries TRBV6-5 and TRBJ2-7; D uncertain. The CDR3 contains 12 residues. Germline values: CDR1 MNHEY, CDR2 SVGAGI. The V and J ends lost 6 bases and 5 bases respectively, with 11 bases between them. The CDR3: CASRRDGHEQYF. The CDR3 coding sequence is TGTGCCAGCAGACGAGACGGCCACGAGCAGTACTTC.

This clone appeared a few times. V usage is TRBV5-1 and J usage is TRBJ2-3; D uncertain. Germline assignment: CDR1 SGHRS and CDR2 YFSETQ. V lost 6 bases to trimming and J lost 2 bases, with 7 bases between them. The CDR3 runs 12 residues. CDR3 DNA sequence: TGCGCCAGCAACGGACCCACAGATACGCAGTATTTT. Translating gives CASNGPTDTQYF.

The chain links TRBV7-9 to TRBJ2-2; no clear D. CDR1 and CDR2 from the germline V gene are SEHNR and FQNEAQ (reference sequence). CDR3 length: 14 residues. The ends were cut back, 0 bases at V and 1 base at J, with 3 bases in the middle. The DNA of the CDR3 is TGTGCCAGCAGCTTAGCCGAGAACACCGGGGAGCTGTTTTTT. This gives the protein CASSLAENTGELFF.

The chain's CDR3 is CASSELAGASNEQFF. CDR3 sequence (DNA): TGTGCCAGCAGTGAATTAGCGGGAGCATCGAATGAGCAGTTCTTC. The J gene is TRBJ2-1, the V gene TRBV6-4, with TRBD2 identical over 9 bases. The CDR3 contains 15 residues. V lost 3 bases, J lost 7 bases, and 7 bases stayed unmatched. Germline values: CDR1 MRHNA, CDR2 SNTAGT.

The chain carries TRBV2 and TRBJ1-1; D gene ambiguous. This CDR3 spans 14 amino acids. Germline CDR1 and CDR2: SNHLY and FYNNEI. V lost 3 bases, J lost 0 bases, and 8 bases lay in between. The CDR3 DNA reads as TGTGCCAGCAGTGAGTGGACGGTGAACACTGAAGCTTTCTTT. Translation gives CASSEWTVNTEAFF.

The chain uses TRBV28 and TRBJ2-7; tentative D call: TRBD2 (5 bases). CDR3 size: 14 residues. Trimming cost V 7 bases and J 5 bases, with 18 bases left between them. Germline lookup yields CDR1 MDHEN and CDR2 SYDVKM. Here the CDR3 reads CASTPSSHSDEQYF. In nucleotides, the CDR3 is TGTGCCAGCACCCCTTCTTCACATAGCGACGAGCAGTACTTC.

The sample holds a few counts of this clone. The chain uses TRBV9 and TRBJ2-3; 10 nucleotides match TRBD2. With V trimmed by 4 bases and J by 4 bases, 6 bases remained unmatched. Per the germline V gene, CDR1 is SGDLS and CDR2 is YYNGEE. This CDR3 spans 15 amino acids. The CDR3 nucleotides read TGTGCCAGCAGCCAAAGCGGGAGGGCCGCAGATACGCAGTATTTT. Amino acids: CASSQSGRAADTQYF.

This clone was observed a handful of times. The V gene is TRBV12-3 or TRBV12-4, the J gene TRBJ2-2; D is uncertain. V was clipped by 4 bases and J by 6 bases, with 6 bases between them. The CDR3 consists of 12 residues. The DNA of the CDR3 is TGTGCCAGCAGTTGGTCTGCCGGGGAGCTGTTTTTT. This sequence encodes CASSWSAGELFF.

CDR3 residues: CASSVALGEDIQYF. CDR3 nucleotide sequence: TGTGCCAGCAGCGTAGCATTAGGGGAGGACATTCAGTACTTC. The V and J genes are TRBV9 and TRBJ2-4, with TRBD2 as a possible D gene (6 bases). V gave up 0 bases and J gave up 8 bases, with 12 bases separating them. The CDR3 runs to 14 residues. Germline CDR1 is SGDLS and CDR2 is YYNGEE.

This sequence joins TRBV28 and TRBJ2-5; no clear D gene. V was pared by 5 bases and J by 6 bases, with 13 bases between. The CDR3 totals 13 residues. Germline V lookup: CDR1 MDHEN, CDR2 SYDVKM. The chain's CDR3 is CASSPGLLQTQYF. The CDR3 coding sequence is TGTGCCAGCAGTCCGGGTCTGTTACAGACCCAGTACTTC.

The chain recombines TRBV6-5 with TRBJ1-1; D is perhaps TRBD1 (6 bases). Trimming removed 0 bases at V and 10 bases at J, with 9 bases between. There are 12 residues in the CDR3. Germline CDR1 and CDR2: MNHEY and SVGAGI. The CDR3 DNA is TGTGCCAGCAGTTACTCCAGGGGTACAGCTTTCTTT. Translated: CASSYSRGTAFF.

This sequence joins TRBV6-5 and TRBJ1-5; D unclear. Germline values: CDR1 MNHEY, CDR2 SVGAGI. The CDR3 spans 13 residues. V was clipped by 7 bases and J by 0 bases, with 7 bases between them. CDR3 sequence (DNA): TGTGCCAGCACGACCTATAGCAATCAGCCCCAGCATTTT. The encoded protein is CASTTYSNQPQHF.

This chain uses TRBV6-6 with TRBJ2-1; tentatively, D is TRBD2 (6 bases). The CDR3 covers 13 residues. Per germline, CDR1 MNHNY and CDR2 SVGAGI (reference sequence). Between the trimmed V and J ends, which lost 6 bases and 9 bases, there was a span of 15 bases. CDR3 sequence: CASRRDSYLEQFF. CDR3 DNA: TGTGCCAGCAGACGGGACTCCTACCTTGAGCAGTTCTTC.

This chain uses TRBV27 with TRBJ2-1; D remains unclear. This CDR3 has 13 residues. Trimming cost V 5 bases and J 5 bases, with 10 bases left between them. Germline assignment: CDR1 MNHEY and CDR2 SMNVEV (reference sequence). The DNA for the CDR3 is TGTGCCAGCAGTCCCAACGAGAACAATGAGCAGTTCTTC. This encodes CASSPNENNEQFF.

CDR3 nucleotide sequence: TGTGCCAGCAGCTTAGGGGGGTCATATTCGGGAGAGCAGTTCTTC. Protein product: CASSLGGSYSGEQFF. The genes are TRBV11-2 and TRBJ2-1, with D possibly called TRBD1 or TRBD2 (5 bases each). The CDR3 sequence is 15 residues long. V dropped 1 base and J dropped 10 bases, with 17 bases sitting between them. CDR1 SGHAT and CDR2 FQNNGV come from the germline V gene.

The J gene is TRBJ2-1, the V gene TRBV24-1; tentatively, D is TRBD1 (7 bases). Germline CDR1 reads KGHDR; CDR2 reads SFDVKD. V was clipped by 3 bases and J by 4 bases, with 15 bases between them. CDR3 length: 16 amino acids. This chain's CDR3 is CATSDPRQGGYNEQFF. In DNA form, the CDR3 reads TGTGCCACCAGTGATCCAAGACAGGGAGGTTACAATGAGCAGTTCTTC.

This sequence joins TRBV6-5 and TRBJ2-4; maybe TRBD2 (6 bases). V was pared by 6 bases and J by 8 bases, with 17 bases between. This CDR3 has 14 amino acids. Germline CDR1 is MNHEY and CDR2 is SVGAGI. The CDR3 DNA sequence: TGTGCCAGCAGGAGGCGGGGTACCCAAGACATTCAGTACTTC. The encoded protein is CASRRRGTQDIQYF.

This clone was counted only a few times. The CDR3 reads CASSFGDRVMNTEAFF. The CDR3 DNA sequence: TGTGCCAGCAGCTTTGGGGACAGGGTAATGAACACTGAAGCTTTCTTT. The genes are TRBV11-2 and TRBJ1-1, with 9 bases that match TRBD1. V shed 3 bases and J 0 bases; nucleotides not matched to a gene: 5. Germline lookup yields CDR1 SGHAT and CDR2 FQNNGV. CDR3 length: 16 residues.

The gene calls are TRBV20-1 and TRBJ2-5, with 7 positions matching TRBD1. V lost 3 bases, J lost 5 bases, and 9 bases stayed unmatched. CDR3 length: 14 residues. Germline assignment: CDR1 DFQATT and CDR2 SNEGSKA (reference sequence). The CDR3 spells CSASIGGVGETQYF. For the CDR3, the DNA is TGCAGTGCTAGTATAGGGGGCGTCGGGGAGACCCAGTACTTC.

The J gene is TRBJ2-7, the V gene TRBV18; D could derive from TRBD1 or TRBD2 (6 bases each). Per germline, CDR1 KGHSH and CDR2 LQKENI. V was cut by 1 base and J by 3 bases, with 19 bases left in between. The CDR3 covers 17 residues. CDR3: CASSPQNNRGLIYEQYF. CDR3 bases: TGTGCCAGCTCACCACAGAATAACCGGGGGCTAATCTACGAGCAGTACTTC. Using reference TRBV18 and TRBJ2-7 for the parts outside the CDR3, the full variable domain is NAGVMQNPRHLVRRRGQEARLRCSPMKGHSHVYWYRQLPEEGLKFMVYLQKENIIDESGMPKERFSAEFPKEGPSILRIQQVVRGDSAAYFCASSPQNNRGLIYEQYFGPGTRLTVT.

This chain links TRBV6-2 or TRBV6-3 with TRBJ2-1, with TRBD1 as a possible D gene (6 bases). Deletions cut 2 bases from V and 8 bases from J, with 16 bases between. This CDR3 region has 15 residues. Germline lookup yields CDR1 MNHEY and CDR2 SVGEGT. Here the CDR3 reads CASSYPPIQGHEQFF. CDR3 nucleotide sequence: TGTGCCAGCAGTTACCCCCCTATACAGGGCCATGAGCAGTTCTTC.

The V gene is TRBV7-9, the J gene TRBJ2-1, with 10 bases that match TRBD2. The length of the CDR3 is 15 residues. CDR1 is SEHNR and CDR2 is FQNEAQ in the germline V gene (reference sequence). V lost 6 bases, J lost 6 bases, and 8 bases stayed unmatched. The CDR3 reads CASRMGLASPNEQFF. CDR3 sequence (DNA): TGTGCCAGCAGAATGGGACTAGCGTCCCCCAATGAGCAGTTCTTC.

V is TRBV15 and J is TRBJ2-7; 10 nucleotides align to TRBD2. This CDR3 has 15 residues. V dropped 1 base and J dropped 2; count of bases not matched to a gene: 2. The germline V gene has CDR1 LNHNV and CDR2 YYDKDF (reference sequence). The CDR3 DNA is TGTGCCACCAGCAGAGCCGGACTAGCGGCCTACGAGCAGTACTTC. This translates into CATSRAGLAAYEQYF.

This clone was observed a single time. The chain carries TRBV20-1 and TRBJ1-2; 9 nucleotides line up with TRBD1. Looked up from germline, CDR1 is DFQATT and CDR2 is SNEGSKA (reference sequence). The CDR3 loop spans 11 amino acids. With 7 bases clipped from V and 5 bases from J, the junction kept 2 bases outside the gene matches. CDR3 sequence reads: CSVDRGYGYTF. The CDR3 DNA reads as TGCAGTGTAGACAGGGGGTATGGCTACACCTTC.

The V and J genes are TRBV7-9 and TRBJ2-3; D is undetermined. The CDR3 is 17 amino acids. The V end lost 5 bases, the J end lost 4 bases, and 22 bases lay between the germline ends. Germline V gene lookup returns CDR1 SEHNR and CDR2 FQNEAQ (reference sequence). The CDR3 DNA reads as TGTGCCAGCAGCCCGACACGGTTGGGCCCCCGGGCAGATACGCAGTATTTT. It specifies CASSPTRLGPRADTQYF.

This sequence joins TRBV18 and TRBJ1-1; TRBD1 might be the D (5 bases). This CDR3 has 13 residues. Trimming pared 9 bases from V and 1 base from J, leaving 12 bases between. Germline loops: CDR1 KGHSH, CDR2 LQKENI. CDR3 in DNA: TGTGCCAGTGCCCCACAGGAGAACACTGAAGCTTTCTTT. Protein product: CASAPQENTEAFF.

The CDR3 reads CATSDTGVPYNEQFF. CDR3 DNA sequence: TGTGCCACCAGTGATACAGGGGTCCCCTACAATGAGCAGTTCTTC. This chain connects TRBV24-1 to TRBJ2-1; TRBD1 aligns across 7 bases. CDR3 length: 15 residues. CDR1 and CDR2 (germline): KGHDR, SFDVKD. Trimming at V came to 3 bases and at J to 2 bases, leaving 3 bases not matched to a gene.

The chain couples TRBV19 to TRBJ1-1, with D uncertain. Trimming cost V 3 bases and J 3 bases, with 11 bases left between them. Germline assignment: CDR1 LNHDA and CDR2 SQIVND (reference sequence). The CDR3 has 14 residues. CDR3 nucleotide sequence: TGTGCCAGTAGTATGTGGAACAGCGACACTGAAGCTTTCTTT. It encodes CASSMWNSDTEAFF.